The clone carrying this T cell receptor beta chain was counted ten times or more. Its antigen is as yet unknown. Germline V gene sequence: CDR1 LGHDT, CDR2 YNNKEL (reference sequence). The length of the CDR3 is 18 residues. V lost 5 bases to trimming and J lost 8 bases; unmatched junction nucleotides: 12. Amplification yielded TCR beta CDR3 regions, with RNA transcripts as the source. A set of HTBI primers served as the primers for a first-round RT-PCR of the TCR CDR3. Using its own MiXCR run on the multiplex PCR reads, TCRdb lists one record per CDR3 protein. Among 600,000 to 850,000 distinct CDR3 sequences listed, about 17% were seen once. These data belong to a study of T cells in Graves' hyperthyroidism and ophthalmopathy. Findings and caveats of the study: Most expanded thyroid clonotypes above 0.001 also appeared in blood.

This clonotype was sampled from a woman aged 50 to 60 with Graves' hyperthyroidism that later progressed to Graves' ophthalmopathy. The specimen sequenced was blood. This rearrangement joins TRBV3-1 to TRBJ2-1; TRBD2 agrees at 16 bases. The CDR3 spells CASSKGLAGGPGIHEQFF. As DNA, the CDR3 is TGTGCCAGCAGCAAGGGACTAGCGGGGGGGCCAGGGATCCATGAGCAGTTCTTC.